These T cell receptor beta chains were read from a single sample in a study of T-cell reconstitution after alpha-beta-depleted transplantation in children. MiXCR, run by TCRdb on the PCR reads, gives a single entry per CDR3 protein. The sample includes under 750,000 distinct CDR3 sequences, 23% of them seen just once. The sample consisted of PBMCs, mostly from graft donor cells, taken 360 days after TCRalphabeta/CD19-depleted stem cell transplant. These receptors all stem from a boy less than two years old who had a stem cell transplant for acute myeloid leukemia, so the T cells may come from the graft donor. Each CDR3 is given with its conserved first and last residue. The order of the fields is D gene, V gene, J gene, clone size, CDR3 DNA, CDR3 protein. D genes are given only for firm matches. The size field is filled for only some rows; it gives once, few, many or a size class.

>TRBD2|TRBV20-1|TRBJ2-3|many
TGCAGTGCGCGGTGGGGGGGAAGGGGAGATACGCAGTATTTT
CSARWGGRGDTQYF
>NA|TRBV21-1|TRBJ2-5|many
TGTGCCAGCAGCAAGGGCTGGCGAGGGAAAGAGACCCAGTACTTC
CASSKGWRGKETQYF
>NA|TRBV18|TRBJ1-1|many
TGTGCCAGCTCACCACCGGGGACGAACACTGAAGCTTTCTTT
CASSPPGTNTEAFF
>TRBD1|TRBV6-1|TRBJ1-6|NA
TGTGCCAGCAGCCCGACAGGGACTAATAATTCACCCCTCCACTTT
CASSPTGTNNSPLHF
>NA|TRBV12-3/TRBV12-4|TRBJ1-3|NA
TGTGCCAGCAGTCTGCACTTCTCTGGAAACACCATATATTTT
CASSLHFSGNTIYF
>TRBD2|TRBV11-2|TRBJ2-7|few
TGTGCCAGCAGCTTAGCGGGACTAGTAAACGAGCAGTACTTC
CASSLAGLVNEQYF
>NA|TRBV12-3/TRBV12-4|TRBJ2-1|NA
TGTGCCAGCAGTTTTCGAGGCGATGAGCAGTTCTTC
CASSFRGDEQFF
>TRBD1|TRBV29-1|TRBJ2-5|many
TGCAGCGTCCACACAGGGGGCGAAGAGACCCAGTACTTC
CSVHTGGEETQYF
>TRBD1|TRBV6-5|TRBJ1-2|NA
TGTGCCAGCAGTTTGACAGGGACCCATGGCTACACCTTC
CASSLTGTHGYTF
>TRBD2|TRBV7-2|TRBJ2-3|NA
TGTGCCAGCAGCTTAAGCGTCGGGGGGGCCCTCCCGGGAAATACGCAGTATTTT
CASSLSVGGALPGNTQYF
>TRBD2|TRBV4-1|TRBJ2-1|NA
TGCGCCAGCAGCCAAGATGAAAGGACTAGCGGTAACAATGAGCAGTTCTTC
CASSQDERTSGNNEQFF
>NA|TRBV14|TRBJ2-3|NA
TGTGCCAGCAGCCAAGAAATCTTCTTGGGGATTGGCACAGATACGCAGTATTTT
CASSQEIFLGIGTDTQYF
>TRBD1|TRBV7-2|TRBJ2-7|many
TGTGCCAGCAGCTTAGAACAGGGGTTTAGCTCCTACGAGCAGTACTTC
CASSLEQGFSSYEQYF
>NA|TRBV29-1|TRBJ2-1|many
TGCAGCGTTGACCCGGGCTACAATGAGCAGTTCTTC
CSVDPGYNEQFF
>NA|TRBV6-1|TRBJ1-6|few
TGTGCCAGCAGTGAAGCTGGGGGGCTAGGGTCACCCCTCCACTTT
CASSEAGGLGSPLHF